Each of the 16 T cell receptor beta chains below was sequenced from the same sample in a study of identical twins. Via MiXCR, TCRdb re-called the 5' RACE reads, giving one row per CDR3 protein. This sample yields approximately 500,000 distinct CDR3 sequences, of which approximately 14% are seen a single time; roughly 0.46% belongs to the top ten. These data were also reused for a study on yellow fever vaccine responses in identical twins.

Sequencing was carried out using CD4+ T cells sorted from blood. These receptors were taken from a young woman in good health.

This clonotype appeared a few times. The chain is built from TRBV20-1 and TRBJ2-7, with 7 bases that match TRBD1. The CDR3 length is 14 residues. Germline CDR1 and CDR2: DFQATT and SNEGSKA (reference sequence). The ends lost 3 bases at V and 2 bases at J; junction bases unmatched: 7. The CDR3 spells CSASKGANPYEQYF. CDR3 nucleotides: TGCAGTGCTAGTAAGGGGGCGAATCCCTACGAGCAGTACTTC.

The genes are TRBV5-1 and TRBJ2-7; no definite D call. The V gene lost 0 bases and the J gene lost 5 bases, with 9 bases spanning the gap. The germline V gene has CDR1 SGHRS and CDR2 YFSETQ. The CDR3 consists of 13 residues. The CDR3 bases are TGCGCCAGCAGCTTGGCCGGTTGGGACGAGCAGTACTTC. This sequence encodes CASSLAGWDEQYF.

This clonotype was seen once. The genes are TRBV5-7 and TRBJ2-3; no reliable D call. TRBV5-7 qualifies as an ORF whose function is uncertain. The CDR3 totals 16 residues. With 7 bases removed from V and 2 bases from J, the gap between germline ends came to 20 bases. In nucleotides, the CDR3 is TGTGCCAGCGGCCCCGGGCTCCATCGGTACACAGATACGCAGTATTTT. It encodes CASGPGLHRYTDTQYF.

This clonotype was found a few times. The chain is built from TRBV10-3 and TRBJ2-3; no firm D call. The length of the CDR3 is 13 residues. Trimming took off 7 bases at V and 4 bases at J, with 12 bases between the two ends. Per germline, CDR1 ENHRY and CDR2 SYGVKD. The CDR3 is CAIKDGASDTQYF. CDR3 DNA sequence: TGTGCCATCAAGGACGGAGCCTCAGATACGCAGTATTTT.

The J gene is TRBJ2-1, the V gene TRBV7-2; D possibly corresponds to TRBD2 (7 bases). Trimming removed 1 base from V and 0 bases from J, with 10 bases in between. Germline V CDR1 and CDR2: SGHTA, FQGNSA. The CDR3 sequence is 16 residues long. For the CDR3, the DNA is TGTGCCAGCAGCTTAGGGCGGGGGCTCTCCTACAATGAGCAGTTCTTC. Protein product: CASSLGRGLSYNEQFF.

This clonotype has more than one count but fewer than ten. The rearrangement joins TRBV5-5 to TRBJ2-7; D call uncertain. V was shortened by 0 bases and J by 0 bases, with 13 bases between the two germline ends. This CDR3 has 16 residues. Germline CDR1 SGHKS, CDR2 YYEKEE (reference sequence). The CDR3 reads CASSLDPGYLSYEQYV. CDR3 coding DNA: TGTGCCAGCAGCTTGGATCCGGGCTACCTCTCCTACGAGCAGTACGTC.

In its sample, this clonotype was seen many times. The rearrangement links TRBV4-1 to TRBJ2-2; no clear D. Germline V gene lookup returns CDR1 MGHRA and CDR2 YSYEKL. Trimming took 0 bases from V and 6 from J, leaving 8 bases between them. The CDR3 extends over 14 amino acids. The CDR3 loop is CASSQEWTPGELFF. The CDR3 nucleotides are TGCGCCAGCAGCCAAGAGTGGACCCCCGGGGAGCTGTTTTTT.

This clonotype was seen only a few times. The chain is built from TRBV12-3 or TRBV12-4 and TRBJ2-3; D not resolved. Trimming stripped 5 bases from V and 6 bases from J, with 12 bases between. The CDR3 length is 13 residues. DNA of the CDR3: TGTGCCAGCAGTCCAACTCCCAAGGATACGCAGTATTTT. Amino acid sequence: CASSPTPKDTQYF.

This clonotype came up many times. The chain couples TRBV7-8 to TRBJ2-1, with 13 bases fitting TRBD2. CDR1 and CDR2 from the germline V gene are SGHVS and FQNEAQ. V lost 5 bases to trimming and J lost 4 bases; unmatched junction nucleotides: 8. This CDR3 has 17 amino acids. CDR3 loop: CASSPGTSGNSYNEQFF. In DNA form, the CDR3 reads TGTGCCAGCAGCCCGGGGACTAGCGGGAATAGTTACAATGAGCAGTTCTTC.

The chain recombines TRBV2 with TRBJ2-7; D uncertain. CDR1 is SNHLY, CDR2 FYNNEI, per germline. The CDR3 runs to 13 residues. V dropped 6 bases and J dropped 5 bases, with 14 bases sitting between them. In nucleotides, the CDR3 is TGTGCCAGCAGGCCTTTGGGGTTCCACGAGCAGTACGTC. This gives the protein CASRPLGFHEQYV.

The V call is TRBV5-1, the J call TRBJ1-4, with D hard to call. Germline V CDR1 and CDR2: SGHRS, YFSETQ. Trimming removed 1 base from V and 0 bases from J, with 7 bases in between. CDR3 length: 15 amino acids. The CDR3 DNA reads TGCGCCAGCAGCTTGAGGCCTGCAACTAATGAAAAACTGTTTTTT. Translation: CASSLRPATNEKLFF.

The chain employs TRBV12-3 or TRBV12-4 and TRBJ2-5; 10 bases fit TRBD2. J was trimmed by 5 bases and V by 3 bases; bases with no gene match: 6. This CDR3 is 15 amino acids long. This CDR3 is CASSFWLAGAETQYF. The CDR3 nucleotides read TGTGCCAGCAGTTTTTGGCTAGCGGGGGCGGAGACCCAGTACTTC.

This clonotype was seen many times. In DNA form, the CDR3 reads TGCGCCAGCAGCTTTACGGGGGCCCAGAGCTCCTACAATGAGCAGTTCTTC. It encodes CASSFTGAQSSYNEQFF. The gene calls are TRBV5-1 and TRBJ2-1; TRBD1 or TRBD2 may be the D gene (6 bases each). Per germline, CDR1 SGHRS and CDR2 YFSETQ. Trimming pared 2 bases from V and 0 bases from J, leaving 15 bases between. The length of the CDR3 is 17 residues.

This chain connects TRBV4-1 to TRBJ2-3; 9 bases fit TRBD1. Losses at the gene ends were 10 bases for V and 6 bases for J; bases not matched to a gene: 5. Germline V gives CDR1 MGHRA, CDR2 YSYEKL. The CDR3 is made up of 12 amino acids. The CDR3 loop is CATGTGWDTQYF. The DNA of the CDR3 is TGCGCCACCGGGACAGGGTGGGATACGCAGTATTTT.

J is TRBJ2-7 and V is TRBV20-1; D assignment may be TRBD1 or TRBD2 (6 bases each). Trimming removed 3 bases at V and 3 bases at J, with 18 bases between. The CDR3 sequence is 15 residues long. In germline, CDR1 is DFQATT, CDR2 SNEGSKA (reference sequence). The CDR3 region is CSARRGGRRLYEQYF. DNA for the CDR3: TGCAGTGCTAGGCGAGGGGGGCGCCGGCTCTACGAGCAGTACTTC.

The rearrangement joins TRBV24-1 to TRBJ2-2; D unresolved. V was pared by 7 bases and J by 1 base, with 6 bases between. Germline loops: CDR1 KGHDR, CDR2 SFDVKD. The CDR3 contains 13 residues. In DNA, the CDR3 is TGTGCCACCAGCAGATTGAACACCGGGGAGCTGTTTTTT. The encoded protein is CATSRLNTGELFF.